Listed below are T cell receptor beta chains from one sample, sequenced in a study of CD8 T cells in ankylosing spondylitis. MiXCR was run by TCRdb on the 5' RACE reads, yielding one entry per CDR3 protein. Altogether approximately 150,000 distinct CDR3 sequences are present, around 32% being singletons, with the ten largest covering about 6.3%. The sample was synovial fluid, either unsorted or a sorted T cell fraction (not recorded which). These receptors were collected from a male donor with ankylosing spondylitis. The CDR3 runs from the conserved cysteine through the conserved F or W. Fields, in order: V gene, J gene, D gene, clone size, CDR3 DNA, CDR3 protein. D genes are given only for firm matches. Clone size appears in some rows only: once, few, many, or a class for an expanded clone.

>TRBV10-1|TRBJ2-3|TRBD1|NA
TGCGCCAGCACCTTGGACAGGGGAGCAGATACGCAGTATTTT
CASTLDRGADTQYF
>TRBV6-2/TRBV6-3|TRBJ2-1|TRBD1|few
TGTGCCAGCAGTTACTCTGCCCGGACAGGGGGCTACAATGAGCAGTTCTTC
CASSYSARTGGYNEQFF
>TRBV5-1|TRBJ2-3|NA|NA
TGCGCCAGCAGCTTGTTCGGCAGGGGGGGGTCAGATACGCAGTATTTT
CASSLFGRGGSDTQYF
>TRBV3-1|TRBJ1-1|TRBD1|NA
TGTGCCAGCAGAGATACAGGGGGAGGAACTGAAGCTTTCTTT
CASRDTGGGTEAFF
>TRBV7-2|TRBJ2-1|TRBD1|NA
TGTGCCAGCAGCTTGGGACAGGGTAGTTACTATGAGCAGTTCTTC
CASSLGQGSYYEQFF
>TRBV9|TRBJ2-7|NA|few
TGTGCCAGCAGCCCCCGGGGCGCAGGGAACGAGCAGTACTTC
CASSPRGAGNEQYF
>TRBV12-3/TRBV12-4|TRBJ1-3|TRBD1|NA
TGTGCCAGCGGACGACAGGGAGCCGTCAATTCTGGAAACACCATATATTTT
CASGRQGAVNSGNTIYF
>TRBV20-1|TRBJ2-1|NA|NA
TGCAGTGCTATGGACAACCACGGGAAGCAGTTCTTC
CSAMDNHGKQFF
>TRBV7-9|TRBJ2-7|NA|few
TGTGCCAGCAGCTTAGTAGGGCCGGACGAGCAGTACTTC
CASSLVGPDEQYF
>TRBV29-1|TRBJ2-3|NA|NA
TGCAGCGTTGGCCGCGCTTCCGGGGATACGCAGTATTTT
CSVGRASGDTQYF
>TRBV28|TRBJ2-7|NA|NA
TGTGCCAGCAGGTCAGTACTAGCTGCAGCCTACGAGCAGTACTTC
CASRSVLAAAYEQYF
>TRBV9|TRBJ2-1|TRBD2|NA
TGTGCCAGCAGTTCACGTGGGGAGGGGTTGGGTGGACAGTTCTTC
CASSSRGEGLGGQFF
>TRBV20-1|TRBJ1-4|NA|once
TGCAGTGCTAAACCAATTGGGAGGACTAATGAAAAACTGTTTTTT
CSAKPIGRTNEKLFF
>TRBV10-2|TRBJ2-7|TRBD2|NA
TGCGCCAGCAGGCCAACCCCCGGGCTAGCGGGGGGAGCCTACGAGCAGTACTTC
CASRPTPGLAGGAYEQYF
>TRBV12-3/TRBV12-4|TRBJ1-2|NA|NA
TGTGCCAGCAGCTTGTTAGCCAGGACCAACTATGGCTACACCTTC
CASSLLARTNYGYTF
>TRBV3-1|TRBJ2-2|NA|few
TGTGCCAGCAGCCCTCGCACTACTATGGAGCTGTTTTTT
CASSPRTTMELFF
>TRBV12-3/TRBV12-4|TRBJ2-5|NA|NA
TGTGCCAGCGGGTCGGGGGGACAGCAAGAGACCCAGTACTTC
CASGSGGQQETQYF
>TRBV5-1|TRBJ2-3|TRBD1|NA
TGCGCCAGCAGCCCAAGGGGGCTCGCAAACACAGATACGCAGTATTTT
CASSPRGLANTDTQYF
>TRBV25-1|TRBJ1-5|NA|NA
TGTGCCAGCAGTGCTCTGAAACACTATAGCAATCAGCCCCAGCATTTT
CASSALKHYSNQPQHF
>TRBV5-6|TRBJ1-2|NA|NA
TGTGCCAGCAGCGTTTCAGGGTATGGCTACACCTTC
CASSVSGYGYTF
>TRBV2|TRBJ2-3|TRBD1|NA
TGTGCCAGCCGGGGGACAGGGGGACTCCATACAGCCGATACGCAGTATTTT
CASRGTGGLHTADTQYF
>TRBV20-1|TRBJ1-1|NA|NA
TGCAGTGCTAGAGTAGGACAGAAGAACACTGAAGCTTTCTTT
CSARVGQKNTEAFF
>TRBV13|TRBJ2-3|TRBD2|NA
TGTGCCAGCAGCCCCCGGGGGGGGGCTAGGAATACGCAGTATTTT
CASSPRGGARNTQYF
>TRBV12-3/TRBV12-4|TRBJ2-2|NA|NA
TGTGCCAGCAGTTTAGTAGGGCAGGGTAGGAACACCGGGGAGCTGTTTTTT
CASSLVGQGRNTGELFF
>TRBV28|TRBJ1-2|TRBD1|NA
TGTGCCAGCAGGACAGGGAGCCCAAGTGGCTACACCTTC
CASRTGSPSGYTF
>TRBV7-9|TRBJ1-4|NA|few
TGTGCCAGCAGCTTTTTATCAACTAATGAAAAACTGTTTTTT
CASSFLSTNEKLFF
>TRBV20-1|TRBJ1-2|NA|medium-sized
TGCAGTGCTAGAGTCGGGGGGCAGAACTATGGCTACACCTTC
CSARVGGQNYGYTF
>TRBV20-1|TRBJ2-5|NA|NA
TGCAGTGCCCCGGATTATGTGCTTCAAGAGACCCAGTACTTC
CSAPDYVLQETQYF
>TRBV20-1|TRBJ1-6|NA|NA
TGCAGTGCTAGAGATTCAGGGAGAGATTCACCCCTCCACTTT
CSARDSGRDSPLHF
>TRBV6-1|TRBJ2-7|TRBD1|NA
TGTGCCAGCATGCCGGACAGGGTTACCTACGAGCAGTACTTC
CASMPDRVTYEQYF
>TRBV12-3/TRBV12-4|TRBJ1-1|NA|many
TGTGCCAGCACGATAGGTTTCGTGAACACTGAAGCTTTCTTT
CASTIGFVNTEAFF
>TRBV28|TRBJ1-3|NA|NA
TGTGCCAGCAGACCCCAGGGGTCTGGAAACACCATATATTTT
CASRPQGSGNTIYF
>TRBV5-5|TRBJ2-7|TRBD1|NA
TGTGCCAGCAGCCCGGGACAGATTTCCTACGAGCAGTACTTC
CASSPGQISYEQYF
>TRBV9|TRBJ1-1|NA|NA
TGTGCCAGCAGCGCGGGCCCTTGGGGCACTGAAGCTTTCTTT
CASSAGPWGTEAFF
>TRBV6-6|TRBJ1-2|NA|few
TGTGCCAGCAGCCATAGTGCCCGGGAAGGCTACACCTTC
CASSHSAREGYTF
>TRBV6-1|TRBJ1-5|TRBD1|many
TGTGCCAGCAGTGTCCGGGACAGCGATCAGCCCCAGCATTTT
CASSVRDSDQPQHF
>TRBV20-1|TRBJ2-3|TRBD2|NA
TGCAGTGCAAGAACGTGGGAAGCGGGGAAGGATACGCAGTATTTT
CSARTWEAGKDTQYF
>TRBV29-1|TRBJ2-7|TRBD1|few
TGCAGCGTATCGACAGGGGACGAGCAGTACTTC
CSVSTGDEQYF
>TRBV4-2|TRBJ2-7|NA|many
TGTGCCAGCAGCCAAGAGACAGGACTAGGAAGGGACGAGCAGTACTTC
CASSQETGLGRDEQYF
>TRBV11-2|TRBJ1-1|NA|NA
TGTGCCAGCAGCTCATCAGTGGGGACTGAAGCTTTCTTT
CASSSSVGTEAFF
>TRBV7-9|TRBJ1-4|NA|NA
TGTGCCAGCAGCTTAGGCGCATTTGGCCCTTTCTTT
CASSLGAFGPFF
>TRBV5-1|TRBJ1-1|NA|NA
TGCGCCAGCAGCGTCGGGTTTCTTAAGGGAATCGCTGAAGCTTTCTTT
CASSVGFLKGIAEAFF
>TRBV9|TRBJ1-4|NA|many
TGTGCCAGCAGCCCACGGGTTGGTGAAAAACTGTTTTTT
CASSPRVGEKLFF
>TRBV20-1|TRBJ1-4|TRBD1|few
TGCAGTGCTAGAGACCTCACAGGGGGCTACGAAAAACTGTTTTTT
CSARDLTGGYEKLFF
>TRBV5-1|TRBJ1-5|TRBD1|NA
TGCGCCAGCAGCCCCGGGACAGGGGGCGATCAGCCCCAGCATTTT
CASSPGTGGDQPQHF
>TRBV5-1|TRBJ2-1|NA|few
TGCGCCAGTAATGCTTATGACAATGAGCAGTTCTTC
CASNAYDNEQFF
>TRBV20-1|TRBJ1-5|NA|once
TGCAGTGGGAGCGGGGGGGGCAATCAGCCCCAGCATTTT
CSGSGGGNQPQHF
>TRBV29-1|TRBJ2-7|NA|NA
TGCAGCGCCAGGGGGGGCTCCTACGAGCAGTACTTC
CSARGGSYEQYF
>TRBV4-1|TRBJ1-6|NA|few
TGCGCCAGCAGCTCTACAGGGCGTAGCTCCTATAATTCACCCCTCCACTTT
CASSSTGRSSYNSPLHF